One sample yielded the 18 T cell receptor beta chains listed below, sequenced in a study of CD8 T cells in Susac syndrome (dated by TCRdb to about 2019). To prepare the library, the immunoSEQ multiplex PCR assay was applied. RNA was extracted using the RNeasy kit, and roughly 0.5 to 1 microgram was reverse transcribed with random hexamers. The raw public reads went through TCRdb reprocessing: fastp at Q25, MiXCR clone calling, in-frame beta chains kept. Every CDR3 protein is listed once, alongside the most common genes and DNA of its rows. Here the sample has some 300,000 distinct CDR3 sequences; 89% occur a single time. Jointly, the top ten make up approximately 0.18% of the sample. Sequenced input: CD8+ T cells from PBMCs. Receptors were obtained from a human donor with multiple sclerosis.

The chain carries TRBV13 and TRBJ1-4, with D uncertain. Germline CDR1 reads PRHDT; CDR2 reads FYEKMQ (reference sequence). Trimming took off 5 bases at V and 0 bases at J, with 13 bases between the two ends. The CDR3 has 16 amino acids. The CDR3 spells CASSDVREATNEKLFF. CDR3 DNA: TGTGCCAGCAGCGATGTCAGAGAAGCAACTAATGAAAAACTGTTTTTT. Variable domain in full (rest from reference TRBV13 and TRBJ1-4): AAGVIQSPRHLIKEKRETATLKCYPIPRHDTVYWYQQGPGQDPQFLISFYEKMQSDKGSIPDRFSAQQFSDYHSELNMSSLELGDSALYFCASSDVREATNEKLFFGSGTQLSVL.

A single count supports this clonotype. CDR3 nucleotide sequence: TGTGCCAGCTTAGGACAGGGAACAGATACGCAGTATTTT. Residues: CASLGQGTDTQYF. This chain joins TRBV9 and TRBJ2-3, with TRBD1 matching 8 bases. CDR1 and CDR2 (germline): SGDLS, YYNGEE. V dropped 7 bases and J dropped 3; count of bases not matched to a gene: 4. The CDR3 totals 13 residues.

The chain carries TRBV15 and TRBJ1-2; a possible D gene is TRBD1 (6 bases). The CDR3 length is 14 residues. CDR1 LNHNV and CDR2 YYDKDF come from the germline V gene (reference sequence). Between the trimmed V and J ends, which lost 0 bases and 8 bases, there was a span of 13 bases. The CDR3 protein is CATSRDLGASGYTF. CDR3 bases: TGTGCCACCAGCAGAGATCTGGGGGCGAGCGGCTACACCTTC.

The CDR3 is CATSDPAETQYF. CDR3 DNA sequence: TGTGCCACCAGTGATCCCGCGGAGACCCAGTACTTC. The rearrangement links TRBV24-1 to TRBJ2-5; no definite D call. V was clipped by 3 bases and J by 5 bases, with 6 bases between them. The CDR3 consists of 12 residues. CDR1 is KGHDR, CDR2 SFDVKD, per germline.

The chain recombines TRBV20-1 with TRBJ2-1, with 9 bases matching TRBD2. The J segment lost 6 bases and the V segment lost 0 bases, leaving 9 bases of the junction unmatched. The germline gives CDR1 DFQATT, CDR2 SNEGSKA (reference sequence). CDR3 length: 16 residues. CDR3 region: CSARDLGGGDGNEQFF. The CDR3 DNA reads as TGCAGTGCTAGAGATCTCGGCGGGGGGGATGGCAATGAGCAGTTCTTC.

The chain links TRBV27 to TRBJ2-1; 14 bases map to TRBD2. Germline lookup yields CDR1 MNHEY and CDR2 SMNVEV (reference sequence). The V segment lost 2 bases and the J segment 6 bases; nucleotides outside the gene matches: 9. The CDR3 length is 18 residues. The CDR3 loop reads CASSLGVGGTSGSNEQFF. In DNA, the CDR3 is TGTGCCAGCAGTTTAGGGGTAGGGGGGACTAGCGGGAGCAATGAGCAGTTCTTC.

The chain is built from TRBV29-1 and TRBJ1-6, with D perhaps TRBD1 (6 bases). Trimming took 6 bases from V and 7 from J, leaving 16 bases between them. Germline CDR1 SQVTM, CDR2 ANQGSEA. The CDR3 consists of 14 residues. CDR3 DNA: TGCAGCGTCTCGGAGGGGGGCCCAAATTCACCCCTCCACTTT. It is translated as CSVSEGGPNSPLHF.

This clonotype was counted once. The chain's CDR3 is CSVVVGVGYEQYF. As DNA, the CDR3 is TGCAGCGTTGTTGTAGGGGTTGGCTACGAGCAGTACTTC. V usage is TRBV29-1 and J usage is TRBJ2-7, with a tentative D call TRBD1 (5 bases). Germline CDR1 reads SQVTM; CDR2 reads ANQGSEA. Trimming took 4 bases from V and 3 from J, leaving 13 bases between them. There are 13 residues in the CDR3.

The J gene is TRBJ1-1, the V gene TRBV4-3; possible D gene TRBD1, 5 bases. Trimming left V 0 bases short and J 2 bases short, with 13 bases between. The length of the CDR3 is 16 residues. Germline lookup yields CDR1 LGHNA and CDR2 YSLEER. The CDR3 sequence is CASSQDKEGFNTEAFF. For the CDR3, the DNA is TGCGCCAGCAGCCAAGATAAGGAGGGGTTTAACACTGAAGCTTTCTTT.

The chain joins TRBV4-3 to TRBJ1-3; maybe TRBD1 (5 bases). The CDR3 consists of 18 residues. The germline V gene has CDR1 LGHNA and CDR2 YSLEER. Trimming shortened V by 0 bases and J by 4 bases, and 19 bases separated the two germline ends. The CDR3 spells CASSQDRFGAGQGNTIYF. The CDR3 DNA is TGCGCCAGCAGCCAAGATCGGTTCGGGGCAGGGCAGGGAAACACCATATATTTT.

The chain joins TRBV25-1 to TRBJ2-3; no clear D. Deletions cut 8 bases from V and 2 bases from J, with 11 bases between. CDR1 and CDR2 from the germline V gene are MGHDK and SYGVNS. The length of the CDR3 is 13 residues. CDR3 sequence reads: CASYWGTTDTQYF. Written as DNA, the CDR3 is TGTGCCAGCTACTGGGGAACCACAGATACGCAGTATTTT.

This clonotype was counted a single time. The chain uses TRBV20-1 and TRBJ2-7, with D unclear. The CDR3 consists of 15 residues. Germline V gives CDR1 DFQATT, CDR2 SNEGSKA (reference sequence). V was trimmed by 1 base and J by 1 base, leaving 14 bases between them. CDR3: CSARAGTNPSYEQYF. As DNA, the CDR3 is TGCAGTGCTAGAGCCGGCACCAACCCATCCTACGAGCAGTACTTC.

The chain combines TRBV6-1 with TRBJ2-7; D gene uncertain. V was trimmed by 3 bases and J by 3 bases, leaving 3 bases between them. The CDR3 is 11 amino acids. The germline V gene encodes CDR1 MNHNS and CDR2 SASEGT. The CDR3 nucleotides are TGTGCCAGCAGTGACGGCTACGAGCAGTACTTC. Its protein is CASSDGYEQYF.

J is TRBJ2-2 and V is TRBV29-1; 8 nucleotides match TRBD1. CDR3 length: 11 residues. The ends lost 6 bases at V and 8 bases at J; junction bases unmatched: 2. Germline V gives CDR1 SQVTM, CDR2 ANQGSEA. Here the CDR3 reads CSVRDRGELFF. Written as DNA, the CDR3 is TGCAGCGTAAGGGACAGGGGGGAGCTGTTTTTT.

The CDR3 sequence: CASSGQDGYTF. The CDR3 DNA reads TGTGCCAGCAGTGGACAGGATGGCTACACCTTC. The chain employs TRBV27 and TRBJ1-2, with TRBD1 matching over 7 bases. Germline V gene data show CDR1 as MNHEY and CDR2 as SMNVEV (reference sequence). This CDR3 contains 11 residues. V shed 5 bases and J 6 bases; nucleotides not matched to a gene: 0.

The V and J genes are TRBV6-2 or TRBV6-3 and TRBJ1-1; D uncertain. CDR1 and CDR2 (germline): MNHEY, SVGEGT. The CDR3 is made up of 14 amino acids. The germline V and J ends were trimmed by 6 bases and 1 base, with 12 bases remaining between them. In DNA, the CDR3 is TGTGCCAGCAGCAAGCCCAGTGGGAACACTGAAGCTTTCTTT. This codes for CASSKPSGNTEAFF.

The rearrangement links TRBV2 to TRBJ2-2; D is ambiguous. CDR3 size: 14 residues. Trimming took 3 bases from V and 5 from J, leaving 10 bases between them. Germline loops: CDR1 SNHLY, CDR2 FYNNEI. CDR3 bases: TGTGCCAGCAGTGATAAATTGGGGACCGGGGAGCTGTTTTTT. This encodes CASSDKLGTGELFF.

This clonotype showed up just once. The chain has TRBV29-1 and TRBJ2-1, with a weak D call TRBD1 (6 bases). CDR1 SQVTM and CDR2 ANQGSEA come from the germline V gene. The germline V and J ends were trimmed by 6 bases and 9 bases, with 15 bases remaining between them. The CDR3 sequence is 12 residues long. Here the CDR3 DNA reads TGCAGCGTGGGGGACACAATCTTTGAGCAGTTCTTC. Translation gives CSVGDTIFEQFF.